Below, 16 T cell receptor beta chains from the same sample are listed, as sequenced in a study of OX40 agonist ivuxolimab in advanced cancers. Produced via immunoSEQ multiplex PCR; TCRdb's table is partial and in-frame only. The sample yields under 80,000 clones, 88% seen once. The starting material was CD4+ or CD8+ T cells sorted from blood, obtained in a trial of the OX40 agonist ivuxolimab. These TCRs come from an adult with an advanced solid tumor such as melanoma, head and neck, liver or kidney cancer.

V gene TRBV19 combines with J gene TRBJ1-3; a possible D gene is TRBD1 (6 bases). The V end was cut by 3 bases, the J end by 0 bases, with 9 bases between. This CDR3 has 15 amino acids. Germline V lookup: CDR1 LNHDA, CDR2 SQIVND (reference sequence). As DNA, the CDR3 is TGTGCCAGTAGTATGGACAGCCACTCTGGAAACACCATATATTTT. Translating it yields CASSMDSHSGNTIYF.

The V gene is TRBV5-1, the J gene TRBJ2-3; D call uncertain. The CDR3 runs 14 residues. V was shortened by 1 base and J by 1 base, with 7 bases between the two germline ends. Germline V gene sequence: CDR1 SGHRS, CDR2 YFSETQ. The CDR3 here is CASSLRVRTDTQYF. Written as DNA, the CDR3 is TGCGCCAGCAGCTTGAGGGTACGCACAGATACGCAGTATTTT.

CDR3 region: CASSFLGGRDTEAFF. The DNA for the CDR3 is TGCGCCAGCAGCTTTTTAGGGGGCAGGGACACTGAAGCTTTCTTT. J is TRBJ1-1 and V is TRBV5-1; TRBD1 matches at 7 bases. This CDR3 contains 15 residues. With V trimmed by 2 bases and J by 3 bases, 7 bases remained unmatched. Germline lookup yields CDR1 SGHRS and CDR2 YFSETQ.

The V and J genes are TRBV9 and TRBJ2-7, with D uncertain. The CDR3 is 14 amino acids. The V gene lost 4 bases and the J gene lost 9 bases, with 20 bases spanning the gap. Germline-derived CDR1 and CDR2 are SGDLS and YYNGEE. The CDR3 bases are TGTGCCAGCAGCCCAGGTGAGGCGCTTTTAGGGCAGTACTTC. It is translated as CASSPGEALLGQYF.

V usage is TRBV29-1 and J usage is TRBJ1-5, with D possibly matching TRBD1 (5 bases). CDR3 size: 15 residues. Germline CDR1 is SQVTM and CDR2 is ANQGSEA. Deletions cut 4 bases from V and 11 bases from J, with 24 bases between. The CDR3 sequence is CSVVLAGLNVGSQHF. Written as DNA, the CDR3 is TGCAGCGTTGTATTGGCAGGGCTAAATGTTGGGTCCCAGCATTTT.

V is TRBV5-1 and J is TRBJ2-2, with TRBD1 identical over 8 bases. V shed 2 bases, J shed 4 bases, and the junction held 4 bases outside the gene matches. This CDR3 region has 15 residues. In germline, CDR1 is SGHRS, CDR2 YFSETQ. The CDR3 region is CASSFITGGTGELFF. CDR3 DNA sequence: TGCGCCAGCAGCTTCATAACAGGGGGCACCGGGGAGCTGTTTTTT.

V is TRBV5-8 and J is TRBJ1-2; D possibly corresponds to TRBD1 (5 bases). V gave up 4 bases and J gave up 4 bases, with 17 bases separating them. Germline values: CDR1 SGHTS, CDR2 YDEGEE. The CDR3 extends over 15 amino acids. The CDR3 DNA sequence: TGTGCCAGCAGCCCCGGTTGGGGACGGCTCTATGGCTACACCTTC. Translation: CASSPGWGRLYGYTF.

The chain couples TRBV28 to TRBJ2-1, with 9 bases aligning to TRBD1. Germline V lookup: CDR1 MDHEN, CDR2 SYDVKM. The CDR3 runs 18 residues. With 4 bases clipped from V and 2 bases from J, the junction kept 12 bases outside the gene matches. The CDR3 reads CASSSKLGTGRTYNEQFF. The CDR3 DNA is TGTGCCAGCAGTTCCAAACTTGGGACAGGGAGGACCTACAATGAGCAGTTCTTC.

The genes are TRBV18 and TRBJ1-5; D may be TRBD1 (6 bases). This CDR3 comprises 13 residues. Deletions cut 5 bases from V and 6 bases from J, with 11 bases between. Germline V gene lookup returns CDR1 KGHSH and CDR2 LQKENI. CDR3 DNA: TGTGCCAGCTCAATGGGGGCGGTTCAGCCCCAGCATTTT. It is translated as CASSMGAVQPQHF.

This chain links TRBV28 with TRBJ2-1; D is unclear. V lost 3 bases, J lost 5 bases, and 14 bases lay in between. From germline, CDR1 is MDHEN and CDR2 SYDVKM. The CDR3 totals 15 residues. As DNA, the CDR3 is TGTGCCAGCAGTTTTGTAGGGTTGGGTCACAATGAGCAGTTCTTC. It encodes CASSFVGLGHNEQFF.

The DNA for the CDR3 is TGTGCCAGCACCCTATTGATACGGTTCAGCTCCTACGAGCAGTACTTC. Translated: CASTLLIRFSSYEQYF. The J gene is TRBJ2-7, the V gene TRBV2; unclear D gene. The CDR3 sequence is 16 residues long. Trimming took 7 bases from V and 0 from J, leaving 19 bases between them. Germline CDR1 SNHLY, CDR2 FYNNEI.

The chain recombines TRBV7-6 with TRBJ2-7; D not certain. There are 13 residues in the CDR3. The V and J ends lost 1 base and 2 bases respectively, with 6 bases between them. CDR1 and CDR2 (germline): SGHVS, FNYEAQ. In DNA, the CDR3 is TGTGCCAGCAGCTTAGGGCAGCCCTACGAGCAGTACTTC. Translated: CASSLGQPYEQYF.

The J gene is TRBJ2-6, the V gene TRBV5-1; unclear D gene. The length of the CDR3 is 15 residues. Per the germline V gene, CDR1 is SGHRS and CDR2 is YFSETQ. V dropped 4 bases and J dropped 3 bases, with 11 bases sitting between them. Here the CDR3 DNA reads TGCGCCAGCAGCCTGAGAGCCGGTGGGGCCAACGTCCTGACTTTC. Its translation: CASSLRAGGANVLTF.

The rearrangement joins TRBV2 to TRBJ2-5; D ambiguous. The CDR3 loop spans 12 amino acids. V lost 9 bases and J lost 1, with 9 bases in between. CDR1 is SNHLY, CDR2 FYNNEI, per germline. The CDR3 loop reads CASSTLQETQYF. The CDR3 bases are TGTGCCAGTTCTACCCTCCAAGAGACCCAGTACTTC. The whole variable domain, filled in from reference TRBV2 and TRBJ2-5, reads EPEVTQTPSHQVTQMGQEVILRCVPISNHLYFYWYRQILGQKVEFLVSFYNNEISEKSEIFDDQFSVERPDGSNFTLKIRSTKLEDSAMYFCASSTLQETQYFGPGTRLLVL.

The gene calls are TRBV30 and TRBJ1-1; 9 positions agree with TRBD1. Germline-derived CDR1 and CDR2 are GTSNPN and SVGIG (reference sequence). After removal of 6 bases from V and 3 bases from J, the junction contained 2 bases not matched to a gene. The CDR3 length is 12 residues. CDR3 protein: CACRTGDTEAFF. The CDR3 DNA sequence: TGTGCCTGCCGGACAGGGGACACTGAAGCTTTCTTT.

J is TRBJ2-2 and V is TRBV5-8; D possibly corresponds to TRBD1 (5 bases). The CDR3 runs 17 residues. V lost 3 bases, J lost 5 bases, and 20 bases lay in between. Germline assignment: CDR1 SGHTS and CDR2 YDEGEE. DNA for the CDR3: TGTGCCAGCAGCTCGCAAGGGCGTTTCAGGGTGACCGGGGAGCTGTTTTTT. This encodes CASSSQGRFRVTGELFF. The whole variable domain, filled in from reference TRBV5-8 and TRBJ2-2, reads EAGVTQSPTHLIKTRGQQATLRCSPISGHTSVYWYQQALGLGLQFLLWYDEGEERNRGNFPPRFSGRQFPNYSSELNVNALELEDSALYLCASSSQGRFRVTGELFFGEGSRLTVL.